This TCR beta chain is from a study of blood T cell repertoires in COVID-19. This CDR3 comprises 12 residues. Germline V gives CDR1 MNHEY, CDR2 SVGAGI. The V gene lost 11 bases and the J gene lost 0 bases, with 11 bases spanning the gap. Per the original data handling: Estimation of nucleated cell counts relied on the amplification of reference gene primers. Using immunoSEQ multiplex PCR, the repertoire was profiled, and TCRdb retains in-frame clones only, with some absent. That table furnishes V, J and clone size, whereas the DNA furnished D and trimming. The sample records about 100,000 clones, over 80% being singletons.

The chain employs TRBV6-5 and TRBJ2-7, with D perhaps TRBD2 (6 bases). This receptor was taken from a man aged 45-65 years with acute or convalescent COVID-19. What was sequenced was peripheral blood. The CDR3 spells CAAGWGSYEQYF. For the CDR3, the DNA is TGTGCCGCGGGGTGGGGCTCCTACGAGCAGTACTTC.